A selection of T cell receptor beta chains follows, all from one sample in a study of response to subunit inactivated influenza vaccine. TCRdb used MiXCR to reprocess the RT-PCR reads, holding one entry per CDR3 protein. Among 500,000 or so distinct CDR3 sequences listed, 15% to 20% were seen once. The material was CD4+ T cells sorted from PBMCs, obtained about 24 months after vaccination. The source of these receptors is a man between 50 and 69 years old who received an inactivated influenza vaccine. The conserved cysteine and the conserved F or W are not part of the CDR3 here. Fields, in order: V gene, CDR3 protein.

v_call: TRBV12-3/TRBV12-4
cdr3_aa: ASSPRTNRYTEAF

v_call: TRBV20-1
cdr3_aa: SARAPLRGRASTDTQY

v_call: TRBV5-1
cdr3_aa: ASSPTAVTGELF

v_call: TRBV20-1
cdr3_aa: SARGDRSNQPQH

v_call: TRBV20-1
cdr3_aa: SATGWASNTEAF

v_call: TRBV6-1
cdr3_aa: ASSSTGENNEQF

v_call: TRBV20-1
cdr3_aa: SAQRTAGDTQY

v_call: TRBV3-1
cdr3_aa: ASSQERLGTGELF

v_call: TRBV5-1
cdr3_aa: ASSLRAPRLVGGGNEQF

v_call: TRBV10-3
cdr3_aa: AIRAGRTRQF